Shown below are 28 T cell receptor beta chains from a single sample sequenced in a study of blood T cell repertoires in COVID-19. TCRdb's table, derived via immunoSEQ multiplex PCR, lists solely in-frame clones and lacks some. The data show 220,000 or so clones, 92% seen once. Specimen: peripheral blood. Receptors were obtained from a man in his sixties with COVID-19, enrolled during active disease.

The chain employs TRBV27 and TRBJ2-7, with 7 bases identical to TRBD1. The CDR3 extends over 15 amino acids. V shed 9 bases, J shed 7 bases, and the junction held 18 bases outside the gene matches. Germline CDR1 MNHEY, CDR2 SMNVEV (reference sequence). In DNA form, the CDR3 reads TGTGCCAGACAGCTCGATTATTCGACAGGGAATGAGCAGTACTTC. Translation gives CARQLDYSTGNEQYF.

This chain links TRBV11-2 with TRBJ1-5, with D perhaps matching TRBD1 (5 bases). The CDR3 contains 16 residues. Germline loops: CDR1 SGHAT, CDR2 FQNNGV. Trimming removed 0 bases at V and 10 bases at J, with 19 bases between. The CDR3 protein is CASSLDLGQGRRPQHF. CDR3 sequence (DNA): TGTGCCAGCAGCTTAGATCTTGGGCAGGGTCGCAGACCCCAGCATTTT.

The CDR3 loop is CATRGQVNQPQHF. In nucleotides, the CDR3 is TGTGCCACCCGAGGGCAGGTCAATCAGCCCCAGCATTTT. V gene TRBV11-3 combines with J gene TRBJ1-5; no firm D call. Trimming stripped 10 bases from V and 3 bases from J, with 13 bases between. This CDR3 has 13 residues. Germline V lookup: CDR1 SGHNT, CDR2 YENEEA.

This clone was found once. The chain carries TRBV3-1 (or the pseudogene TRBV3-2) and TRBJ1-2; 7 nucleotides agree with TRBD1. Germline V gene sequence: CDR1 LGHDT, CDR2 YNNKEL (reference sequence). The CDR3 is made up of 15 amino acids. V trimming: 0 bases; J trimming: 2 bases; junction bases outside the gene matches: 3. The CDR3 sequence is CASSQDAGGNYGYTF. In DNA form, the CDR3 reads TGTGCCAGCAGCCAAGATGCAGGGGGAAACTATGGCTACACCTTC.

The V call is TRBV28, the J call TRBJ1-5, with D tentatively TRBD1 (6 bases). Germline lookup yields CDR1 MDHEN and CDR2 SYDVKM. The V gene lost 8 bases and the J gene lost 2 bases, with 22 bases spanning the gap. The CDR3 is made up of 17 amino acids. CDR3 in DNA: TGTGCCAGCCTCTCATCGGGGGGGCACGGGCGCAATCAGCCCCAGCATTTT. It codes for CASLSSGGHGRNQPQHF.

This chain uses TRBV7-6 with TRBJ1-4; D may be TRBD1 (6 bases). V lost 4 bases and J lost 8, with 17 bases in between. The length of the CDR3 is 15 residues. In germline, CDR1 is SGHVS, CDR2 FNYEAQ. CDR3 nucleotide sequence: TGTGCCAGCAGCTCCTCCGGGACAACGATCGAAAAACTGTTTTTT. Translating it yields CASSSSGTTIEKLFF.

The gene calls are TRBV18 and TRBJ2-2; 8 bases match TRBD2. Germline lookup yields CDR1 KGHSH and CDR2 LQKENI. The CDR3 spans 15 residues. V lost 3 bases and J lost 4; bases outside the gene matches: 4. The CDR3 loop is CASSPLTSATGELFF. The CDR3 DNA reads TGTGCCAGCTCACCCCTGACTAGCGCCACCGGGGAGCTGTTTTTT.

This rearrangement joins TRBV2 to TRBJ2-7; 7 positions match TRBD1. This CDR3 is built from 13 residues. The J segment lost 4 bases and the V segment lost 7 bases, leaving 7 bases of the junction unmatched. From germline, CDR1 is SNHLY and CDR2 FYNNEI. In DNA, the CDR3 is TGTGCCAGCAAACCGGGACAGATGTACGAGCAGTACTTC. This translates into CASKPGQMYEQYF.

The chain couples TRBV24-1 to TRBJ2-5; D might be TRBD2 (5 bases). V lost 4 bases and J lost 6, with 11 bases in between. CDR1 is KGHDR and CDR2 is SFDVKD in the germline V gene. The CDR3 loop spans 13 amino acids. The CDR3 nucleotides read TGTGCCACCAGTGAGGGAAACGGGAAGACCCAGTACTTC. As protein: CATSEGNGKTQYF.

The chain uses TRBV5-4 and TRBJ2-7; a possible D gene is TRBD1 (5 bases). Trimming took off 0 bases at V and 2 bases at J, with 9 bases between the two ends. This CDR3 region has 14 residues. Germline CDR1 SGHNT, CDR2 YYREEE (reference sequence). In DNA, the CDR3 is TGTGCCAGCAGCTTGGGGACACAAACCTACGAGCAGTACTTC. Its translation is CASSLGTQTYEQYF.

The rearrangement uses TRBV18 and TRBJ1-5; unclear D gene. Germline V gene data show CDR1 as KGHSH and CDR2 as LQKENI. This CDR3 is built from 12 residues. V lost 1 base to trimming and J lost 7 bases, with 5 bases between them. CDR3 coding DNA: TGTGCCAGCTCACCACGGAGGCAGCCCCAGCATTTT. Its protein is CASSPRRQPQHF.

The chain uses TRBV19 and TRBJ2-1, with 12 positions matching TRBD2. The CDR3 is made up of 15 amino acids. After removal of 3 bases from V and 7 bases from J, the junction contained 4 bases not matched to a gene. Germline V gene lookup returns CDR1 LNHDA and CDR2 SQIVND (reference sequence). The CDR3 reads CASSILTSGGNEQFF. The DNA for the CDR3 is TGTGCCAGTAGTATTCTGACTAGCGGGGGAAATGAGCAGTTCTTC.

The chain links TRBV3-1 (or the pseudogene TRBV3-2) to TRBJ2-2; TRBD2 might be the D (6 bases). Trimming pared 0 bases from V and 4 bases from J, leaving 18 bases between. CDR1 is LGHDT, CDR2 YNNKEL, per germline (reference sequence). The CDR3 consists of 18 residues. Written as DNA, the CDR3 is TGTGCCAGCAGCCAAGATCTGGGACTCCCTTTATTCACCGGGGAGCTGTTTTTT. Translation gives CASSQDLGLPLFTGELFF.

The chain has TRBV10-1 and TRBJ2-7; TRBD1 matches 7 bases. With 0 bases clipped from V and 7 bases from J, the junction kept 3 bases outside the gene matches. CDR3 length: 13 amino acids. Germline V gives CDR1 WNHNN, CDR2 SYGVQD (reference sequence). CDR3 amino acids: CASSESPGQEQYF. DNA for the CDR3: TGCGCCAGCAGTGAGTCTCCGGGACAGGAGCAGTACTTC.

V gene TRBV7-2 combines with J gene TRBJ2-7; 8 bases are shared with TRBD2. Germline V gene data show CDR1 as SGHTA and CDR2 as FQGNSA. The CDR3 runs 14 residues. V shed 6 bases, J shed 5 bases, and the junction held 9 bases outside the gene matches. CDR3 nucleotide sequence: TGTGCCAGCAGTACTGGACTAGCCCCCCACGAGCAGTACTTC. It is translated as CASSTGLAPHEQYF.

The chain carries TRBV7-9 and TRBJ1-5; 9 bases map to TRBD1. This CDR3 has 15 residues. Trimming removed 5 bases from V and 3 bases from J; junction bases left unmatched: 5. CDR1 is SEHNR, CDR2 FQNEAQ, per germline (reference sequence). The DNA for the CDR3 is TGTGCCAGCAGCCTAGGGGACAGGGTCAATCAGCCCCAGCATTTT. Translated, it gives CASSLGDRVNQPQHF.

V usage is TRBV19 and J usage is TRBJ1-1; 10 nucleotides align to TRBD1. The V and J ends lost 6 bases and 1 base, in that order; junction bases with no gene match: 8. Germline CDR1 LNHDA, CDR2 SQIVND (reference sequence). The CDR3 consists of 16 residues. CDR3 coding DNA: TGTGCCAGTAGCAGAGACAGGGGGCTTTCGAACACTGAAGCTTTCTTT. It yields the protein CASSRDRGLSNTEAFF. The variable domain in full, with the rest retrieved from reference TRBV19 and TRBJ1-1, is DGGITQSPKYLFRKEGQNVTLSCEQNLNHDAMYWYRQDPGQGLRLIYYSQIVNDFQKGDIAEGYSVSREKKESFPLTVTSAQKNPTAFYLCASSRDRGLSNTEAFFGQGTRLTVV.

This chain links TRBV28 with TRBJ1-1, with D unresolved. CDR3 length: 15 amino acids. V was cut by 2 bases and J by 5 bases, with 15 bases left in between. The germline gives CDR1 MDHEN, CDR2 SYDVKM. The CDR3 loop is CASSLEVAERTEAFF. The DNA for the CDR3 is TGTGCCAGCAGTTTAGAGGTTGCCGAAAGGACTGAAGCTTTCTTT. Full variable domain (missing parts from reference TRBV28 and TRBJ1-1): DVKVTQSSRYLVKRTGEKVFLECVQDMDHENMFWYRQDPGLGLRLIYFSYDVKMKEKGDIPEGYSVSREKKERFSLILESASTNQTSMYLCASSLEVAERTEAFFGQGTRLTVV.

CDR3 coding DNA: TGTGCCAGCAGCGTAGACAGTTTGAACACTGAAGCTTTCTTT. Its translation is CASSVDSLNTEAFF. The rearrangement uses TRBV9 and TRBJ1-1; D uncertain. Germline CDR1 SGDLS, CDR2 YYNGEE. V gave up 0 bases and J gave up 0 bases, with 6 bases separating them. The CDR3 extends over 14 amino acids. The full variable domain, completed using reference TRBV9 and TRBJ1-1, is DSGVTQTPKHLITATGQRVTLRCSPRSGDLSVYWYQQSLDQGLQFLIQYYNGEERAKGNILERFSAQQFPDLHSELNLSSLELGDSALYFCASSVDSLNTEAFFGQGTRLTVV.

This chain connects TRBV10-3 to TRBJ2-1; D possibly corresponds to TRBD1 (6 bases). The CDR3 totals 14 residues. Germline V gene data show CDR1 as ENHRY and CDR2 as SYGVKD. The germline V and J ends were trimmed by 3 bases and 1 base, with 7 bases remaining between them. CDR3 DNA sequence: TGTGCCATCAGTGAAGGACAGTCCTACAATGAGCAGTTCTTC. Translated: CAISEGQSYNEQFF.

V gene TRBV19 combines with J gene TRBJ2-3, with 10 nucleotides matching TRBD2. The CDR3 sequence is 15 residues long. The germline V gene encodes CDR1 LNHDA and CDR2 SQIVND (reference sequence). J lost 2 bases, V lost 5 bases, and 4 bases had no gene match. The CDR3 coding sequence is TGTGCCAGTAGTTTAGCGGGAGGAAACACAGATACGCAGTATTTT. It codes for CASSLAGGNTDTQYF.

This clone was observed once. The CDR3 sequence is CASSLGTSGSYSYEQYF. DNA for the CDR3: TGTGCCAGCAGCTTAGGGACTAGCGGGTCCTACTCCTACGAGCAGTACTTC. This chain uses TRBV13 with TRBJ2-7; the match to TRBD2 covers 10 bases. Germline V CDR1 and CDR2: PRHDT, FYEKMQ (reference sequence). Unmatched junction bases numbered 5, after V lost 0 bases and J lost 0 bases. This CDR3 comprises 17 residues.

This chain connects TRBV7-9 to TRBJ1-5, with D perhaps TRBD1 (5 bases). The CDR3 extends over 13 amino acids. Trimming shortened V by 4 bases and J by 7 bases, and 11 bases separated the two germline ends. Germline V gene data show CDR1 as SEHNR and CDR2 as FQNEAQ (reference sequence). In nucleotides, the CDR3 is TGTGCCAGCAGCTCTAAGCAGGGCCAGCCCCAGCATTTT. Its translation: CASSSKQGQPQHF.

The chain uses TRBV11-2 and TRBJ2-3, with 12 bases identical to TRBD2. Per the germline V gene, CDR1 is SGHAT and CDR2 is FQNNGV. Losses at the gene ends were 1 base for V and 1 base for J; bases not matched to a gene: 9. CDR3 length equals 19 residues. The CDR3 DNA reads as TGTGCCAGCAGCTTAGGCTCTAGCGGGGGGGCTTTAGGCACAGATACGCAGTATTTT. This codes for CASSLGSSGGALGTDTQYF.

Notes on this clone: The sample carries other DNA sequences with the same CDR3. The chain has TRBV25-1 and TRBJ2-7, with D tentatively TRBD1 (6 bases). CDR1 MGHDK and CDR2 SYGVNS come from the germline V gene. The CDR3 contains 12 residues. Trimming stripped 4 bases from V and 3 bases from J, with 7 bases between. The DNA of the CDR3 is TGTGCCAGCAGTGTGACAGGCTACGAGCAGTACTTC. This encodes CASSVTGYEQYF.

This chain joins TRBV6-5 and TRBJ1-6; TRBD1 is a possible D gene (6 bases). The V and J ends lost 8 bases and 7 bases respectively, with 18 bases between them. The CDR3 is 15 amino acids. Germline lookup yields CDR1 MNHEY and CDR2 SVGAGI. The CDR3 bases are TGTGCCAGCCGCGATCAGACAGGCTTGAATTCACCCCTCCACTTT. It encodes CASRDQTGLNSPLHF.

V gene TRBV9 combines with J gene TRBJ2-7; TRBD2 might be the D (6 bases). Germline CDR1 SGDLS, CDR2 YYNGEE. This CDR3 contains 16 residues. The germline V and J ends were trimmed by 0 bases and 2 bases, with 15 bases remaining between them. CDR3 loop: CASSVDGQGLPYEQYF. The CDR3 bases are TGTGCCAGCAGCGTAGACGGGCAGGGACTCCCCTACGAGCAGTACTTC.

This clone was picked up one time. The J gene is TRBJ1-2, the V gene TRBV7-9; tentatively, D is TRBD1 (5 bases). CDR1 is SEHNR and CDR2 is FQNEAQ in the germline V gene (reference sequence). V was cut by 3 bases and J by 6 bases, with 23 bases left in between. The CDR3 covers 17 residues. The CDR3 coding sequence is TGTGCCAGCAGCTTTCTTAGCCGGGCCGGGGACTCGGATGGCTACACCTTC. Residues: CASSFLSRAGDSDGYTF.